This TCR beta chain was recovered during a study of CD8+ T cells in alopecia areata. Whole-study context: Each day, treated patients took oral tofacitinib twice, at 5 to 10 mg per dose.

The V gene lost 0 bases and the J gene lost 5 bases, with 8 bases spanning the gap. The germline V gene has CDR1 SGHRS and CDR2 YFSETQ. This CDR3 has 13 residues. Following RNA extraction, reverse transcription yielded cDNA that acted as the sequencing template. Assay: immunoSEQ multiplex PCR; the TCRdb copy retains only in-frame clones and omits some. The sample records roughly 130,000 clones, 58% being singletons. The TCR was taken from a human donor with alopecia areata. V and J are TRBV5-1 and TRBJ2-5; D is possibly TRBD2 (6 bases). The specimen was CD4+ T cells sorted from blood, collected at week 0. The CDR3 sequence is CASSLAGRETQYF. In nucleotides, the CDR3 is TGCGCCAGCAGCTTGGCAGGGAGGGAGACCCAGTACTTC.